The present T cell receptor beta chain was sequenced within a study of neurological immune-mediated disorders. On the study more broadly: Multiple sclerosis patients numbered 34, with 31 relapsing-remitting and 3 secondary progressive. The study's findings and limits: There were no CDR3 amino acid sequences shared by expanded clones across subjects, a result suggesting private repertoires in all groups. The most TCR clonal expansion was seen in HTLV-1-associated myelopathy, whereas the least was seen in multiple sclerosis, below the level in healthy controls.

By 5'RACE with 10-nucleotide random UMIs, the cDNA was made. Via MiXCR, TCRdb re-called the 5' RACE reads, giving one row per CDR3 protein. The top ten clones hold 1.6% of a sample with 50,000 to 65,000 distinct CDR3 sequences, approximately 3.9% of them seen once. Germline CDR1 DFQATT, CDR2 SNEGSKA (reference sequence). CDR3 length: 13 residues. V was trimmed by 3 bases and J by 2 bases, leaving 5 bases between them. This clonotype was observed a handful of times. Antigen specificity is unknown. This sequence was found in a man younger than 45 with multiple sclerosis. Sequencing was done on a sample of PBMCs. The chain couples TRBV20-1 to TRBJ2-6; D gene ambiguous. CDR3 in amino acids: CSASEAGANVLTF. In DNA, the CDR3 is TGCAGTGCTAGTGAGGCTGGGGCCAACGTCCTGACTTTC.